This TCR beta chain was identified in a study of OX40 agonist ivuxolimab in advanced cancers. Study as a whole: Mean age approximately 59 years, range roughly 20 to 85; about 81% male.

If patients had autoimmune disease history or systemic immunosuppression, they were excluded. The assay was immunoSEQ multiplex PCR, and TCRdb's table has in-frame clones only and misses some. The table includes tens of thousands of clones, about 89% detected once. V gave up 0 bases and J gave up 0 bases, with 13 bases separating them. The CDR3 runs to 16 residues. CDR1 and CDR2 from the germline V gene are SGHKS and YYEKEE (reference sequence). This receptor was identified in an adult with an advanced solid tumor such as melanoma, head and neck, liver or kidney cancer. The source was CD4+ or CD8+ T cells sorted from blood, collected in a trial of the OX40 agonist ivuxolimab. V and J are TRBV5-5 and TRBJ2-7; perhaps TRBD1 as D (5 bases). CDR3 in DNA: TGTGCCAGCAGCTTGGGTCAGGGCCCCCTCTCCTACGAGCAGTACTTC. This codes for CASSLGQGPLSYEQYF.